The present entry profiles one T cell receptor (beta chain) with its context. The data originate from a study of T cells after yellow fever vaccination. Each CDR3 protein is one row after TCRdb ran MiXCR on the 5' RACE reads. The repertoire consists of about 310,000 distinct CDR3 sequences, with around 3.6% occurring once and the leading ten covering about 20%. The sequences come from PBMCs, collected on the day of the yellow fever booster vaccination. The receptor's source is a man aged 18 to 35 who received the YFV17D yellow fever vaccine.

The CDR3 bases are TGCGCCAGCGGCCCCAGACACACCGGGGAGCTGTTTTTT. This sequence encodes CASGPRHTGELFF. V is TRBV10-1 and J is TRBJ2-2; D is uncertain. V lost 8 bases, J lost 3 bases, and 10 bases lay in between. Germline loops: CDR1 WNHNN, CDR2 SYGVQD (reference sequence). The CDR3 sequence is 13 residues long.